Below, 26 T cell receptor beta chains from the same sample are listed, as sequenced in a study of molecular identifiers for immune sequencing clone quantification. TCRdb re-called the PCR reads with MiXCR, one entry per CDR3 protein. This table has hundreds of thousands of distinct CDR3 sequences, 25% appearing once. The sequenced sample was naive CD8+ T cells from blood, with Jurkat cell RNA spiked in. As for subset: FACS-sorted CD8+CD4-CCR7+CD45RA+ naive T cells. All receptors come from a human donor in good health. Some libraries in this study had Jurkat cell RNA spiked in.

This clonotype was counted many times. This chain uses TRBV7-9 with TRBJ1-1; TRBD1 aligns across 8 bases. J gave up 0 bases and V 2 bases, and 5 bases lay outside the gene matches. The CDR3 sequence is 16 residues long. Germline CDR1 and CDR2: SEHNR and FQNEAQ (reference sequence). CDR3: CASSLLETGVNTEAFF. The CDR3, as DNA: TGTGCCAGCAGCTTATTGGAGACAGGGGTGAACACTGAAGCTTTCTTT.

The gene calls are TRBV28 and TRBJ1-2; TRBD1 matches 10 bases. Unmatched junction bases numbered 6, after V lost 6 bases and J lost 8 bases. The CDR3 length is 13 residues. Germline CDR1 MDHEN, CDR2 SYDVKM. CDR3 in amino acids: CASRKTGGWGYTF. As DNA, the CDR3 is TGTGCCAGCAGGAAGACAGGGGGCTGGGGCTACACCTTC.

The sample holds one count of this clonotype. V gene TRBV5-5 combines with J gene TRBJ2-7; 12 nucleotides line up with TRBD2. Germline-derived CDR1 and CDR2 are SGHKS and YYEKEE (reference sequence). The J segment lost 3 bases and the V segment lost 6 bases, leaving 4 bases of the junction unmatched. The CDR3 spans 14 residues. This chain's CDR3 is CASKRLAGDYEQYF. CDR3 DNA: TGTGCCAGCAAAAGACTAGCGGGAGACTACGAGCAGTACTTC.

This clonotype was recorded at least ten times. The gene calls are TRBV30 and TRBJ2-7; a weak D match, TRBD2 (6 bases). The V end lost 4 bases, the J end lost 2 bases, and 15 bases lay between the germline ends. The CDR3 spans 14 residues. Germline values: CDR1 GTSNPN, CDR2 SVGIG (reference sequence). The CDR3 here is CAWKDSGGTYEQYF. DNA for the CDR3: TGTGCCTGGAAGGATAGCGGTGGGACCTACGAGCAGTACTTC.

The J gene is TRBJ2-7, the V gene TRBV5-4; tentatively, D is TRBD1 (5 bases). Germline V gene sequence: CDR1 SGHNT, CDR2 YYREEE (reference sequence). V lost 0 bases and J lost 4, with 11 bases in between. This CDR3 has 14 amino acids. The DNA of the CDR3 is TGTGCCAGCAGCTTGGGGACACGGGCTTACGAGCAGTACTTC. This codes for CASSLGTRAYEQYF.

This clonotype was observed many times. The chain couples TRBV27 to TRBJ1-5, with unresolved D. The germline gives CDR1 MNHEY, CDR2 SMNVEV (reference sequence). This CDR3 has 14 amino acids. V lost 5 bases and J 0 bases, leaving 8 bases between the germline ends. Here the CDR3 DNA reads TGTGCCAGCAGTCTGGTAAATAGCAATCAGCCCCAGCATTTT. Its translation: CASSLVNSNQPQHF.

This chain uses TRBV2 with TRBJ2-1; D might be TRBD1 (6 bases). The CDR3 runs 13 residues. V lost 7 bases and J 8 bases, leaving 15 bases between the germline ends. Germline lookup yields CDR1 SNHLY and CDR2 FYNNEI. The CDR3 reads CASNDNRVDEQFF. The CDR3 DNA is TGTGCCAGCAATGACAACAGGGTCGATGAGCAGTTCTTC. The variable domain in full, with the rest retrieved from reference TRBV2 and TRBJ2-1, is EPEVTQTPSHQVTQMGQEVILRCVPISNHLYFYWYRQILGQKVEFLVSFYNNEISEKSEIFDDQFSVERPDGSNFTLKIRSTKLEDSAMYFCASNDNRVDEQFFGPGTRLTVL.

This clonotype was recorded many times. This sequence joins TRBV9 and TRBJ1-1; D gene ambiguous. The CDR3 has 19 amino acids. The V gene lost 1 base and the J gene lost 4 bases, with 26 bases spanning the gap. CDR1 and CDR2 (germline): SGDLS, YYNGEE. DNA for the CDR3: TGTGCCAGCAGCGTATCCGATATTGGTTCGGGGTTAGTGTCCACTGAAGCTTTCTTT. Its protein is CASSVSDIGSGLVSTEAFF.

The chain uses TRBV25-1 and TRBJ1-2; D uncertain. This CDR3 is built from 15 residues. The germline gives CDR1 MGHDK, CDR2 SYGVNS. The germline V and J ends were trimmed by 4 bases and 5 bases, with 17 bases remaining between them. CDR3 bases: TGTGCCAGCAGTGGTGATGGCACAACCGCTTATGGCTACACCTTC. It translates to CASSGDGTTAYGYTF.

This clonotype was counted only a few times. The chain combines TRBV4-1 with TRBJ2-2, with 7 positions matching TRBD1. The CDR3 covers 15 residues. Germline-derived CDR1 and CDR2 are MGHRA and YSYEKL. Germline trimming cut 1 base from V and 1 base from J; bases unmatched to any gene: 0. In DNA form, the CDR3 reads TGCGCCAGCAGCCAAGGGACAGGGAACACCGGGGAGCTGTTTTTT. As protein: CASSQGTGNTGELFF.

Only a few counts were recorded for this clonotype. This chain uses TRBV27 with TRBJ2-3, with no clear D. The V and J ends lost 4 bases and 0 bases respectively, with 8 bases between them. This CDR3 is 14 amino acids long. The V gene's germline CDR1 is MNHEY and CDR2 SMNVEV (reference sequence). The CDR3 sequence: CASSWTESTDTQYF. The CDR3 DNA reads as TGTGCCAGCAGTTGGACGGAGAGCACAGATACGCAGTATTTT.

The chain combines TRBV11-2 with TRBJ2-7; D unresolved. Between the trimmed V and J ends, which lost 5 bases and 6 bases, there was a span of 20 bases. Germline CDR1 reads SGHAT; CDR2 reads FQNNGV. The CDR3 runs to 15 residues. CDR3 amino acids: CASSPPGPDPLEQYF. The DNA of the CDR3 is TGTGCCAGCAGCCCGCCGGGCCCCGATCCCCTCGAGCAGTACTTC.

A note on this clonotype: Its ends do not fully match the called genes, so a read error is possible. The V and J genes are TRBV5-3 and TRBJ2-7; no reliable D call. TRBV5-3 is an ORF; its function is uncertain. The length of the CDR3 is 13 residues. CDR3 coding DNA: TGTGCCAGCAGCTTAGACCAGACGAACGAGCAGTACTTC. It translates to CASSLDQTNEQYF.

The chain recombines TRBV14 with TRBJ2-7; no clear D gene. CDR1 SGHDN and CDR2 FVKESK come from the germline V gene. Trimming pared 5 bases from V and 3 bases from J, leaving 17 bases between. The CDR3 length is 15 residues. This chain's CDR3 is CASSLFGGPGYEQYF. CDR3 in DNA: TGTGCCAGCAGCTTGTTCGGTGGACCCGGCTACGAGCAGTACTTC.

Points on this clonotype: A clone one base away is much larger, so this may be a read error. The gene calls are TRBV9 and TRBJ1-1; D is unclear. Germline CDR1 SGDLS, CDR2 YYNGEE. The CDR3 is made up of 17 amino acids. CDR3 in amino acids: CVSSAPPHLAMETEAFF. CDR3 DNA: TGTGTCAGCAGCGCACCTCCCCACCTCGCCATGGAGACTGAAGCTTTCTTT.

With regard to this clonotype: Possible read error: a much larger clone is one base away. The rearrangement joins TRBV28 to TRBJ1-1; D gene uncertain. The CDR3 length is 15 residues. CDR1 is MDHEN, CDR2 SYDVKM, per germline. The CDR3 nucleotides are TGTGCCAGCAGTTTCCCAGGTCCCTTGAACACTGAAGCTATCTTT. It yields the protein CASSFPGPLNTEAIF.

This clonotype was detected only a few times. This chain joins TRBV7-6 and TRBJ2-7; the D is unclear. Trimming took off 3 bases at V and 7 bases at J, with 13 bases between the two ends. CDR1 SGHVS and CDR2 FNYEAQ come from the germline V gene. The length of the CDR3 is 13 residues. The CDR3 protein is CASSFGSLGEQYF. The CDR3 DNA is TGTGCCAGCAGCTTTGGCAGCCTGGGGGAGCAGTACTTC.

V gene TRBV12-5 combines with J gene TRBJ1-2, with 8 nucleotides matching TRBD1. The CDR3 covers 15 residues. Trimming took 2 bases from V and 6 from J; bases not matched to a gene: 8. CDR1 and CDR2 from the germline V gene are LGHNT and FRNRAP. In DNA, the CDR3 is TGTGCTAGTGGTTTGCCTCAGGGGGCTGAAGATGGCTACACCTTC. This sequence encodes CASGLPQGAEDGYTF.

The chain recombines TRBV7-3 with TRBJ2-2; D perhaps matches TRBD2 (5 bases). Germline CDR1 reads SGHTA; CDR2 reads FQGTGA. Trimming cost V 4 bases and J 4 bases, with 22 bases left between them. This CDR3 has 18 residues. DNA of the CDR3: TGTGCCAGCAGCTCGACCCCCATAGCGAGGTCGAGCACCGGGGAGCTGTTTTTT. Its translation: CASSSTPIARSSTGELFF.

The CDR3 here is CSAREEPGTGLTYEQYF. The CDR3 DNA reads as TGCAGTGCTAGAGAAGAGCCCGGGACAGGGCTCACCTACGAGCAGTACTTC. The chain links TRBV20-1 to TRBJ2-7, with 9 bases lining up with TRBD1. Unmatched junction bases numbered 11, after V lost 0 bases and J lost 2 bases. The V gene's germline CDR1 is DFQATT and CDR2 SNEGSKA (reference sequence). The CDR3 has 17 residues.

The chain links TRBV11-3 to TRBJ2-2, with 8 bases fitting TRBD2. Germline lookup yields CDR1 SGHNT and CDR2 YENEEA. This CDR3 has 14 amino acids. V dropped 6 bases and J dropped 2; count of bases not matched to a gene: 2. CDR3 in DNA: TGTGCCAGCAGGGCGGGGGGTAACACCGGGGAGCTGTTTTTT. As protein: CASRAGGNTGELFF.

The chain links TRBV12-3 or TRBV12-4 to TRBJ1-1; D gene uncertain. The CDR3 has 15 amino acids. Trimming pared 5 bases from V and 0 bases from J, leaving 13 bases between. CDR3 sequence: CASSLGYGLNTEAFF. As DNA, the CDR3 is TGTGCCAGCAGTCTAGGGTATGGATTGAACACTGAAGCTTTCTTT.

The table lists this clonotype with a count of one. An end of the junction does not agree with germline; a read error may underlie this. The genes are TRBV4-1 and TRBJ2-5, with D possibly being TRBD1 (6 bases). CDR1 is MGHRA and CDR2 is YSYEKL in the germline V gene. This CDR3 has 16 residues. The CDR3 sequence is CASGQDGTGYQETQYF. CDR3 sequence (DNA): TGCGCCAGCGGCCAAGATGGAACAGGGTACCAAGAGACCCAGTACTTC.

This clonotype was picked up a small number of times. The V gene is TRBV10-2, the J gene TRBJ2-5; D is unclear. Trimming shortened V by 2 bases and J by 5 bases, and 9 bases separated the two germline ends. The germline gives CDR1 WSHSY, CDR2 SAAADI. The CDR3 covers 13 residues. The CDR3 DNA is TGCGCCAGCAGTGAGATCGCGCGGGAGACCCAGTACTTC. It codes for CASSEIARETQYF.

V and J are TRBV11-2 and TRBJ2-7; D gene unclear. V shed 5 bases and J shed 4 bases, with 15 bases lying between them. Germline V lookup: CDR1 SGHAT, CDR2 FQNNGV. The CDR3 runs to 14 residues. The chain's CDR3 is CASSPYSLGYEQYF. The CDR3 region has the DNA TGTGCCAGCAGCCCCTACTCCCTCGGGTACGAGCAGTACTTC.

This clonotype was seen a single time. A clone one base away is much larger, so this may be a read error. The V gene is TRBV28, the J gene TRBJ2-5; D possibly corresponds to TRBD2 (5 bases). Germline V lookup: CDR1 MDHEN, CDR2 SYDVKM. The CDR3 sequence is 11 residues long. V shed 8 bases and J shed 7 bases, with 11 bases lying between them. Here the CDR3 DNA reads TGTGCCAGCGGTACCGGAGGGACCCAGTACTTC. As protein: CASGTGGTQYF.